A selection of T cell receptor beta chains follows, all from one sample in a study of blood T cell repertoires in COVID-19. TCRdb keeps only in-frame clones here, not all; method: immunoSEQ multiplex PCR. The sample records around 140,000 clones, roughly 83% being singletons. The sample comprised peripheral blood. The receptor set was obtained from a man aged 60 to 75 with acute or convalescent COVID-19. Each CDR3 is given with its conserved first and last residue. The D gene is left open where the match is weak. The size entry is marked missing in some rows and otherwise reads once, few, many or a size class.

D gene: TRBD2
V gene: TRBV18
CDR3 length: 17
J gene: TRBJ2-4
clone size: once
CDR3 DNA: TGTGCCAGCTCACCACGTCTAGCGGGAGGGACCAAAAACATTCAGTACTTC
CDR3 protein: CASSPRLAGGTKNIQYF

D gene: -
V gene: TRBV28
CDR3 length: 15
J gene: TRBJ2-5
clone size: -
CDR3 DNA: TGTGCCAGCAGTACAAGGGACTTCTACGGGGAGACCCAGTACTTC
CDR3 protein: CASSTRDFYGETQYF

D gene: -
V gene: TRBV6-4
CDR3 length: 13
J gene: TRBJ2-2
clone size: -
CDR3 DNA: TGTGCCAGCAGCGCCCCGGGGACCGGGGAGCTGTTTTTT
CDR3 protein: CASSAPGTGELFF

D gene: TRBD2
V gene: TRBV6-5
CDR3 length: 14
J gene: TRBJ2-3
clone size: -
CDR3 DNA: TGTGCCAGCGGAAGCGGGGGACCCACAGATACGCAGTATTTT
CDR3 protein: CASGSGGPTDTQYF

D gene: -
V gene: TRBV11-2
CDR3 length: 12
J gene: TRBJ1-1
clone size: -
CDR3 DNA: TGTGCCAGCAGCTTGGGCCCCACTGAAGCTTTCTTT
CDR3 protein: CASSLGPTEAFF

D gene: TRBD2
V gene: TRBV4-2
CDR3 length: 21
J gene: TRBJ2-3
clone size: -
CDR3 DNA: TGTGCCAGCAGCCCAAGTTGGACCGCGGGACTAGCGGGACCTAGCACAGATACGCAGTATTTT
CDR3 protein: CASSPSWTAGLAGPSTDTQYF

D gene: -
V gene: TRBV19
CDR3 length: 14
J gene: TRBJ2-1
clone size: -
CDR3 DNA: TGTGCCAGTAGTATACAGGGTTGGCACAATGAGCAGTTCTTC
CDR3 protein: CASSIQGWHNEQFF

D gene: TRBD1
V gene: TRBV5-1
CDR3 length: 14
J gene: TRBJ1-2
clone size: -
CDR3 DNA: TGCGCCAGCAGCTTACGGACAGGGAACTATGGCTACACCTTC
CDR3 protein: CASSLRTGNYGYTF

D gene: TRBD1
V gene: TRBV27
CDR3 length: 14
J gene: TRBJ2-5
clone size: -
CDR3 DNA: TGTGCCAGCAGTAAAAGGACAGGGAAGGAGACCCAGTACTTC
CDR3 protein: CASSKRTGKETQYF

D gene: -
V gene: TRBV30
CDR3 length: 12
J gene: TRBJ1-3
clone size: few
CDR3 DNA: TGTGCCTGGACAGGGGCTGGAAACACCATATATTTT
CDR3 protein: CAWTGAGNTIYF

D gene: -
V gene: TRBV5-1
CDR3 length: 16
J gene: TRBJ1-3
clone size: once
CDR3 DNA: TGCGCCAGCAGCTTGGTACGAGCGGGCAGTGGAAACACCATATATTTT
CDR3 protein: CASSLVRAGSGNTIYF

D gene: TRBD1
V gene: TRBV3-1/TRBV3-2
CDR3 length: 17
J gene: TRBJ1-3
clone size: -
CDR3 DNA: TGTGCCAGCAGCCAAGGACAGGGGTGGATGTCTGGAAACACCATATATTTT
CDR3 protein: CASSQGQGWMSGNTIYF

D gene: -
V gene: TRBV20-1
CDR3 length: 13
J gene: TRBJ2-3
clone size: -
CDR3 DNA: TGCAGTGCTAGTTCGGGGAACACAGATACGCAGTATTTT
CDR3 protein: CSASSGNTDTQYF

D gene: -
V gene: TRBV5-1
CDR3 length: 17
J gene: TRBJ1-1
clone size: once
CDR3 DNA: TGCGCCAGCAGCTTGGGTGTGAAAGGGGCCTCGAACACTGAAGCTTTCTTT
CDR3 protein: CASSLGVKGASNTEAFF

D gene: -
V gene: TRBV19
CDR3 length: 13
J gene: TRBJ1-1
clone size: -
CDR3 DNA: TGTGCCAGCACAGGGCGGCTGAACACTGAAGCTTTCTTT
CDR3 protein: CASTGRLNTEAFF

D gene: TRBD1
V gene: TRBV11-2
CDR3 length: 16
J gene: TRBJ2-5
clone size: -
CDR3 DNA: TGTGCCAGCAGCTTGGCCCGGACAGGGGGGAAAGAGACCCAGTACTTC
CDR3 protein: CASSLARTGGKETQYF

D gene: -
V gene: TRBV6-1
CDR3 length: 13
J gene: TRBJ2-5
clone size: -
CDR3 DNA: TGTGCCAGCAGTGATTCTGTCCAAGAGACCCAGTACTTC
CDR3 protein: CASSDSVQETQYF

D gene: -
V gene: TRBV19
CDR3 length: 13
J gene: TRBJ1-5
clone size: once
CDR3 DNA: TGTGCCACCCAAATCGGGTACGATCAGCCCCAGCATTTT
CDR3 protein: CATQIGYDQPQHF

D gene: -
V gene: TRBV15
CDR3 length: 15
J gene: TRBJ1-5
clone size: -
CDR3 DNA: TGTGCCACCAGCAGAGATAGGCAGGGCAATCAGCCCCAGCATTTT
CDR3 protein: CATSRDRQGNQPQHF

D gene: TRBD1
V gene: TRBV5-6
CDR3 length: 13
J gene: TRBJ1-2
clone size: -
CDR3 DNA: TGTGCCAGCAGGGCGGACAGGGACTATGGCTACACCTTC
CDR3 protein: CASRADRDYGYTF

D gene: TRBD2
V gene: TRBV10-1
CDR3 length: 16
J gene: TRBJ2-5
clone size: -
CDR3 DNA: TGCGCCAGCAGTGAGACGGCTAGCGGGAGCTATGAGACCCAGTACTTC
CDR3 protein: CASSETASGSYETQYF

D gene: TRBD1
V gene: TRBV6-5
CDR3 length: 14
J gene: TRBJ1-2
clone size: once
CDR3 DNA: TGTGCCAGCAGGCTGGGACAGGACACTTGGGGCTACACCTTC
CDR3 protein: CASRLGQDTWGYTF

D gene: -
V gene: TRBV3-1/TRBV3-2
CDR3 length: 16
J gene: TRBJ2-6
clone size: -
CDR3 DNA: TGTGCCAGCAGCCAAGAGCCACATACTGGGGCCAACGTCCTGACTTTC
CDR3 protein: CASSQEPHTGANVLTF

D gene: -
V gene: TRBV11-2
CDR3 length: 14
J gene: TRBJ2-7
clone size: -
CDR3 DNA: TGTGCCAGCAGCTTTGGTTTGGAGGTCGGCGAGCAGTACTTC
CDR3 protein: CASSFGLEVGEQYF

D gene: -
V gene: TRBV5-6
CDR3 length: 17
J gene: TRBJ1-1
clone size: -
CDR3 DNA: TGTGCCAGCAGCTACCCCTCAGCCCTAGGGGCGAACACTGAAGCTTTCTTT
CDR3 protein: CASSYPSALGANTEAFF

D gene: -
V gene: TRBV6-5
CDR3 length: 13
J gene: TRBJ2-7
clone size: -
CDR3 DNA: TGTGCCAGCGGCCCAACAGGGAGCCACGAGCAGTACTTC
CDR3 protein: CASGPTGSHEQYF

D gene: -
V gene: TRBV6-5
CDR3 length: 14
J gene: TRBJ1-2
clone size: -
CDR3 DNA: TGTGCCAGCAGTTCTTACAGGGAGACCTATGGCTACACCTTC
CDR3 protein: CASSSYRETYGYTF

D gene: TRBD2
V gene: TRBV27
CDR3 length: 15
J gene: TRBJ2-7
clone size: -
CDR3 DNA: TGTGCCAGCAGTCCGGGACTACCCGTGGGCTACGAGCAGTACTTC
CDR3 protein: CASSPGLPVGYEQYF

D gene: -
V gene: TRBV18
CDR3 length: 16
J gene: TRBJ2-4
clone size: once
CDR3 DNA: TGTGCCAGCTCAGGACCTCGAGAGCGGCTAAAAAACATTCAGTACTTC
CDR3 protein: CASSGPRERLKNIQYF

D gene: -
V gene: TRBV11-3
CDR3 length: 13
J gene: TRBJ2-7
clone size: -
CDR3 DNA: TGTGCCAGCAGCTTGACAAGGTGGGACGAGCAGTACTTC
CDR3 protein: CASSLTRWDEQYF

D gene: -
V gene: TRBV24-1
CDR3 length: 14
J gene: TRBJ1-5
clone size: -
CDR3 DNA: TGTGCCACCAGTGATTTGAGGAGTAATCAGCCCCAGCATTTT
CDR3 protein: CATSDLRSNQPQHF

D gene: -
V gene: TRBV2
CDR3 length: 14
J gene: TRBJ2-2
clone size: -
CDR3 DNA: TGTGCCAGCTTGAGACAGACGAACACCGGGGAGCTGTTTTTT
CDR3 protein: CASLRQTNTGELFF

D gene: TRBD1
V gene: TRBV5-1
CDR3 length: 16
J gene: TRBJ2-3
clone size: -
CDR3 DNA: TGCGCCAGCAGCCACACCGGGACAGGGGGTTCTGATACGCAGTATTTT
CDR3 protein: CASSHTGTGGSDTQYF